This TCR beta chain was recorded in a study of T cells in Graves' hyperthyroidism and ophthalmopathy. Findings of the study overall: Blood samples included most of the expanded thyroid clonotypes exceeding 0.001.

Researchers amplified the TCR beta CDR3 regions from RNA transcripts. With the HTBI primer set, the TCR CDR3 went through a first round of RT-PCR. TCRdb analysed the multiplex PCR reads with MiXCR anew, one entry per CDR3 protein. The sample consists of some 380,000 distinct CDR3 sequences, roughly 12% of them appearing once. A note on this clonotype: What it binds is not known.

PBMCs were derived from roughly 9.6 ml fresh peripheral blood. Sequencing was performed on blood. The TCR was taken from a man under 40 with Graves' hyperthyroidism that later progressed to Graves' ophthalmopathy.

The CDR3 sequence is CASSYTSGADQPQHF. In DNA form, the CDR3 reads TGTGCCAGCAGTTACACGTCAGGGGCCGATCAGCCCCAGCATTTT. The chain recombines TRBV6-9 with TRBJ1-5; D may be TRBD1 (6 bases). Trimming removed 3 bases at V and 5 bases at J, with 14 bases between. This CDR3 spans 15 amino acids. Germline CDR1 reads MNHGY; CDR2 reads SVAAGI.